These T cell receptor beta chains were read from a single sample in a study of identical twins. Each CDR3 protein gets one entry after TCRdb re-called the 5' RACE reads with MiXCR. The profile covers around 650,000 distinct CDR3 sequences, with under 8.5% appearing a single time and about 1.5% taken by the ten largest. Separately, the same data were catalogued under a study of yellow fever vaccine responses in identical twins.

Sequencing used PBMCs. The receptors stem from a woman between 18 and 29 years old in good health. Each CDR3 is given with its conserved first and last residue. The D gene is left open where the match is weak. Where a row states a size, it is once, few, many or the class of an expanded clone; other rows omit it.

j_call clone_size d_call v_call cdr3_nt cdr3_aa
TRBJ2-2 many - TRBV5-1 TGCGCCAGCAGTTCCGACGGGATGACCGGGGAGCTGTTTTTT CASSSDGMTGELFF
TRBJ2-2 few - TRBV14 TGTGCCAGCAGCGGGGGCATCCGGACCGGGGAGCTGTTTTTT CASSGGIRTGELFF
TRBJ1-4 few TRBD1 TRBV7-9 TGTGCCAGCAGCTTCCTCCAGGGGGCGGCTGAAAAACTGTTTTTT CASSFLQGAAEKLFF
TRBJ2-1 - TRBD2 TRBV5-1 TGCGCCAGCAGCCCTAGCGGGGGGCTCTACAATGAGCAGTTCTTC CASSPSGGLYNEQFF
TRBJ1-1 - - TRBV12-3/TRBV12-4 TGTGCCAGCAGTCCCCCCGACTTGAACACTGAAGCTTTCTTT CASSPPDLNTEAFF
TRBJ1-5 - - TRBV28 TGTGCCAGCAGTTCCACAGACCCTCAGCCCCAGCATTTT CASSSTDPQPQHF
TRBJ2-6 - - TRBV28 TGTGCCAGCCTCAAGACGGGGCTTGGGGCCAACGTCCTGACTTTC CASLKTGLGANVLTF
TRBJ1-2 many TRBD1 TRBV12-3/TRBV12-4 TGTGCCAGCCCCCGTGGGACAGACAGCTATGGCTACACCTTC CASPRGTDSYGYTF
TRBJ1-2 many - TRBV24-1 TGTGCCACCAGTGATTCCGGGCCCGAGGAAGGCTACACCTTC CATSDSGPEEGYTF
TRBJ2-1 few TRBD2 TRBV20-1 TGCAGTGCCAAATCGGGGGGTGTCTACAATGAGCAGTTCTTC CSAKSGGVYNEQFF
TRBJ2-5 many - TRBV20-1 TGCAGTGCTAGAGATCGAGGGGAGACCCAGTACTTC CSARDRGETQYF
TRBJ1-1 - - TRBV29-1 TGCAGCGTTGGGAACCGGGACCTAGTGAACACTGAAGCTTTCTTT CSVGNRDLVNTEAFF
TRBJ2-3 many - TRBV5-1 TGCGCCAGCAGCCCCGGACTTTACACAGATACGCAGTATTTT CASSPGLYTDTQYF
TRBJ2-3 few TRBD2 TRBV7-8 TGTGCCAGCAGCCCCGGGACTACTTTTTTCACAGATACGCAGTATTTT CASSPGTTFFTDTQYF
TRBJ1-2 few - TRBV28 TGTGCCAGCAGTTTGGGGGGAACGAGGTCAGCTGGCTACACCTTC CASSLGGTRSAGYTF